Listed here are 18 T cell receptor beta chains from one sample, sequenced in a study of T-cell reconstitution after alpha-beta-depleted transplantation in children. A library of TCRbeta sequences, prepared with unique molecular identifiers, was generated. Each CDR3 protein gets one entry after TCRdb re-called the PCR reads with MiXCR. The sample gives about 580,000 distinct CDR3 sequences, roughly 23% of which show up once; roughly 14% is in the top ten. The sample consisted of PBMCs, mostly from graft donor cells, taken 360 days after TCRalphabeta/CD19-depleted stem cell transplant. Receptors were obtained from a boy under two years old who had a stem cell transplant for acute myeloid leukemia, so the T cells may come from the graft donor.

V usage is TRBV20-1 and J usage is TRBJ2-7; 7 bases are shared with TRBD1. V was pared by 1 base and J by 3 bases, with 9 bases of the junction left unmatched. The CDR3 consists of 15 residues. The V gene's germline CDR1 is DFQATT and CDR2 SNEGSKA (reference sequence). The CDR3 DNA reads TGCAGTGCTAGAGCGTCGGCAGGGGGAATCTACGAGCAGTACGTC. This encodes CSARASAGGIYEQYV.

Details on this clonotype: A much larger clone differs from this one at a single base, so this may be a read error. The chain employs TRBV20-1 and TRBJ2-1; no clear D gene. Trimming removed 1 base from V and 11 bases from J, with 12 bases in between. The germline V gene encodes CDR1 DFQATT and CDR2 SNEGSKA (reference sequence). The CDR3 consists of 12 residues. CDR3 residues: CSARVHGGKQFF. The CDR3 nucleotides are TGCAGTGCTAGAGTCCACGGCGGCAAGCAGTTCTTC.

The chain couples TRBV12-3 or TRBV12-4 to TRBJ2-6; no clear D. The V end was cut by 7 bases, the J end by 4 bases, with 11 bases between. The CDR3 contains 14 residues. The DNA for the CDR3 is TGTGCCAGCAAGGTGGGTGCCGGGGCCAACGTCCTGACTTTC. Its translation is CASKVGAGANVLTF.

This clonotype was seen a handful of times. The chain employs TRBV29-1 and TRBJ2-7; a weak D match, TRBD1 (5 bases). The CDR3 contains 13 residues. V was shortened by 5 bases and J by 2 bases, with 13 bases between the two germline ends. CDR1 SQVTM and CDR2 ANQGSEA come from the germline V gene. CDR3 sequence (DNA): TGCAGCGTTCGACCCAGGGAAACCTACGAGCAGTACTTC. Its protein product is CSVRPRETYEQYF.

The V gene is TRBV5-4, the J gene TRBJ1-4, with 7 bases lining up with TRBD1. CDR1 is SGHNT, CDR2 YYREEE, per germline (reference sequence). V lost 4 bases and J lost 5; bases outside the gene matches: 5. The CDR3 is 14 amino acids. The CDR3 sequence: CASSAPGQNEKLFF. CDR3 in DNA: TGTGCCAGCAGCGCACCGGGACAGAATGAAAAACTGTTTTTT.

This clonotype has a count of ten or more. The chain couples TRBV20-1 to TRBJ2-1; 13 nucleotides match TRBD2. The CDR3 length is 13 residues. Germline V lookup: CDR1 DFQATT, CDR2 SNEGSKA (reference sequence). This chain's CDR3 is CRVRTSGGNEQFF. The CDR3 DNA reads as TGCAGGGTGAGGACTAGCGGGGGAAATGAGCAGTTCTTC.

This clonotype occurred many times. The V call is TRBV28, the J call TRBJ2-3, with D tentatively TRBD2 (5 bases). The V gene lost 7 bases and the J gene lost 6 bases, with 14 bases spanning the gap. The CDR3 length is 13 residues. Germline CDR1 and CDR2: MDHEN and SYDVKM. The CDR3 loop is CASTFRGSDTQYF. CDR3 coding DNA: TGTGCCAGCACCTTTCGGGGTTCGGATACGCAGTATTTT.

In this sample, this clonotype turned up a few times. CDR3 in amino acids: CSAPYPGGNQPQHF. The CDR3 DNA reads as TGCAGTGCTCCGTACCCCGGAGGCAATCAGCCCCAGCATTTT. The chain uses TRBV20-1 and TRBJ1-5, with no clear D. Trimming stripped 5 bases from V and 2 bases from J, with 13 bases between. The CDR3 is made up of 14 amino acids. The germline V gene has CDR1 DFQATT and CDR2 SNEGSKA (reference sequence).

This chain joins TRBV4-3 and TRBJ2-1, with a tentative D call TRBD1 (8 bases). The germline gives CDR1 LGHNA, CDR2 YSLEER. This CDR3 region has 14 residues. The germline V and J ends were trimmed by 4 bases and 9 bases, with 16 bases remaining between them. The CDR3 loop reads CASSRSTGGVEQFF. Written as DNA, the CDR3 is TGCGCCAGCAGCCGAAGTACAGGGGGGGTTGAGCAGTTCTTC.

This clonotype was observed a handful of times. V and J are TRBV20-1 and TRBJ1-5, with D possibly TRBD1 on 5 matching bases. V shed 5 bases and J shed 7 bases, with 15 bases lying between them. The CDR3 consists of 13 residues. CDR1 and CDR2 from the germline V gene are DFQATT and SNEGSKA (reference sequence). Here the CDR3 DNA reads TGCAGTGCTTACGACACGGGGCACCAGCCCCAGCATTTT. Amino acids: CSAYDTGHQPQHF.

This clonotype appeared a few times. The V gene is TRBV12-3 or TRBV12-4, the J gene TRBJ1-5; D is ambiguous. The CDR3 is made up of 12 amino acids. With 3 bases removed from V and 7 bases from J, the gap between germline ends came to 7 bases. The CDR3 is CASSLETQPQHF. DNA for the CDR3: TGTGCCAGCAGTTTGGAGACCCAGCCCCAGCATTTT.

The chain links TRBV20-1 to TRBJ1-1, with no clear D. The ends were cut back, 6 bases at V and 6 bases at J, with 14 bases in the middle. Germline values: CDR1 DFQATT, CDR2 SNEGSKA (reference sequence). The CDR3 has 12 amino acids. The CDR3 coding sequence is TGCAGTGCCCCGCAGTTAGGCGCTGAAGCTTTCTTT. Translated, it gives CSAPQLGAEAFF.

J is TRBJ2-4 and V is TRBV20-1; 7 bases agree with TRBD1. The ends lost 1 base at V and 5 bases at J; junction bases unmatched: 11. This CDR3 spans 16 amino acids. Germline V lookup: CDR1 DFQATT, CDR2 SNEGSKA (reference sequence). The CDR3 sequence is CSARVWAGGKENIQYF. The CDR3, as DNA: TGCAGTGCTAGAGTTTGGGCAGGGGGAAAGGAAAACATTCAGTACTTC.

This clonotype has ten or more counts. This rearrangement joins TRBV12-3 or TRBV12-4 to TRBJ2-3, with TRBD2 as a possible D gene (5 bases). The CDR3 covers 14 residues. Trimming stripped 3 bases from V and 0 bases from J, with 7 bases between. For the CDR3, the DNA is TGTGCCAGCAGTTTCGGCGGGAGCACAGATACGCAGTATTTT. Its translation is CASSFGGSTDTQYF.

This clonotype has more than one count but fewer than ten. The V gene is TRBV7-2, the J gene TRBJ2-7; unclear D gene. The CDR3 length is 14 residues. Germline V gene lookup returns CDR1 SGHTA and CDR2 FQGNSA. The V end lost 1 base, the J end lost 4 bases, and 11 bases lay between the germline ends. The CDR3: CASSLEPGSYEQYF. As DNA, the CDR3 is TGTGCCAGCAGCTTAGAGCCAGGAAGTTACGAGCAGTACTTC.

The rearrangement uses TRBV10-3 and TRBJ2-5; D is undetermined. CDR3 length: 12 residues. Deletions cut 2 bases from V and 7 bases from J, with 8 bases between. CDR1 ENHRY and CDR2 SYGVKD come from the germline V gene. Here the CDR3 reads CAISEGPRTQYF. CDR3 coding DNA: TGTGCCATCAGTGAGGGACCTAGGACCCAGTACTTC.

Remarks on this clonotype: This clone may be a read error of a much larger clone one base away. V is TRBV5-1 and J is TRBJ2-7; 7 nucleotides line up with TRBD1. In germline, CDR1 is SGHRS, CDR2 YFSETQ. V trimming: 3 bases; J trimming: 2 bases; junction bases outside the gene matches: 17. This CDR3 is 18 amino acids long. The CDR3 loop is CASSSGPTGAPLPYEQYF. DNA for the CDR3: TGCGCCAGCAGCTCCGGGCCAACAGGGGCCCCTCTCCCCTACGAGCAGTACTTC.

This clonotype has more than one count but fewer than ten. The chain joins TRBV27 to TRBJ2-1; 8 bases fit TRBD2. The CDR3 is 15 amino acids. V shed 2 bases and J 6 bases; nucleotides not matched to a gene: 6. Germline CDR1 is MNHEY and CDR2 is SMNVEV (reference sequence). The CDR3 protein is CASSLNGLAINEQFF. DNA for the CDR3: TGTGCCAGCAGTTTAAATGGACTAGCCATCAATGAGCAGTTCTTC.